The 12 T cell receptor beta chains given below trace back to one sample, sequenced in a study of blood T cell repertoires in COVID-19. This table comes from immunoSEQ multiplex PCR, and its TCRdb copy is limited to in-frame clones, with some not included. The table has about 190,000 clones, over 70% seen once. The sequenced sample consisted of peripheral blood. The source is a man aged 50 to 59 with active or convalescent COVID-19.

This clone appeared a few times. The genes are TRBV18 and TRBJ2-2; 14 bases are shared with TRBD2. V lost 0 bases to trimming and J lost 5 bases; unmatched junction nucleotides: 2. CDR1 and CDR2 from the germline V gene are KGHSH and LQKENI. This CDR3 is built from 17 residues. In nucleotides, the CDR3 is TGTGCCAGCTCACCACCCGGACTAGCGGGAGGTACCGGGGAGCTGTTTTTT. This sequence encodes CASSPPGLAGGTGELFF.

The genes are TRBV19 and TRBJ2-7; possible D gene TRBD1, 5 bases. Germline lookup yields CDR1 LNHDA and CDR2 SQIVND (reference sequence). This CDR3 has 15 amino acids. Trimming removed 3 bases from V and 3 bases from J, with 15 bases in between. In nucleotides, the CDR3 is TGTGCCAGTAGTATTCGGCCAGGGTCAAACTACGAGCAGTACTTC. The encoded protein is CASSIRPGSNYEQYF.

V usage is TRBV5-6 and J usage is TRBJ2-3; no definite D call. This CDR3 is built from 13 residues. CDR1 and CDR2 (germline): SGHDT, YYEEEE. V was pared by 0 bases and J by 2 bases, with 4 bases between. Written as DNA, the CDR3 is TGTGCCAGCAGCTTGGACACCACAGATACGCAGTATTTT. It yields the protein CASSLDTTDTQYF.

The V call is TRBV6-4, the J call TRBJ1-2; TRBD1 aligns across 9 bases. V lost 3 bases and J lost 5; bases outside the gene matches: 1. CDR3 length: 13 residues. Germline assignment: CDR1 MRHNA and CDR2 SNTAGT. The CDR3 spells CASSEGQGYGYTF. CDR3 DNA: TGTGCCAGCAGTGAGGGACAGGGTTATGGCTACACCTTC.

The chain is built from TRBV28 and TRBJ2-7; weak D call: TRBD1 (6 bases). Trimming cost V 2 bases and J 0 bases, with 11 bases left between them. Germline CDR1 is MDHEN and CDR2 is SYDVKM. This CDR3 is built from 15 residues. The CDR3 bases are TGTGCCAGCAGTTTAGAAGGGGGAGACTCCTACGAGCAGTACTTC. This sequence encodes CASSLEGGDSYEQYF. Together with reference TRBV28 and TRBJ2-7, the CDR3 gives the full variable domain: DVKVTQSSRYLVKRTGEKVFLECVQDMDHENMFWYRQDPGLGLRLIYFSYDVKMKEKGDIPEGYSVSREKKERFSLILESASTNQTSMYLCASSLEGGDSYEQYFGPGTRLTVT.

V usage is TRBV5-4 and J usage is TRBJ1-6; tentative D call: TRBD1 (5 bases). The CDR3 spans 14 residues. CDR1 and CDR2 (germline): SGHNT, YYREEE (reference sequence). Trimming took off 4 bases at V and 7 bases at J, with 12 bases between the two ends. CDR3 amino acids: CASSGGFRNSPLHF. DNA of the CDR3: TGTGCCAGCAGCGGGGGGTTCCGGAATTCACCCCTCCACTTT.

The chain uses TRBV28 and TRBJ1-4; weak D call: TRBD1 (6 bases). This CDR3 region has 12 residues. Trimming cost V 11 bases and J 7 bases, with 14 bases left between them. The V gene's germline CDR1 is MDHEN and CDR2 SYDVKM. CDR3 amino acids: CARGGGREKLFF. The CDR3, as DNA: TGTGCCCGTGGGGGGGGGCGTGAAAAACTGTTTTTT.

The sample holds one count of this clone. This chain joins TRBV7-2 and TRBJ1-2; 7 bases are a match to TRBD1. Trimming at V came to 4 bases and at J to 6 bases, leaving 5 bases not matched to a gene. The CDR3 has 13 residues. Germline V gives CDR1 SGHTA, CDR2 FQGNSA. The CDR3 is CASSSPGGHGYTF. CDR3 bases: TGTGCCAGCAGCTCCCCAGGGGGACATGGCTACACCTTC.

The J gene is TRBJ2-2, the V gene TRBV6-2 or TRBV6-3; 10 bases fit TRBD2. The CDR3 sequence is 15 residues long. Trimming cost V 4 bases and J 6 bases; bases outside gene matches: 5. Germline V gene data show CDR1 as MNHEY and CDR2 as SVGEGT. This CDR3 reads CASSSPLAGAGELFF. CDR3 bases: TGTGCCAGCAGTTCCCCGCTAGCGGGGGCCGGGGAGCTGTTTTTT.

Note on this clone: The germline gene is not matched at one end of the junction; a read error may be the cause. The sample contains more than one DNA sequence encoding this CDR3. The chain is built from TRBV9 and TRBJ1-1, with 10 bases identical to TRBD1. The CDR3 loop spans 15 amino acids. Germline V CDR1 and CDR2: SGDLS, YYNGEE. The CDR3 region is CASSGTGALNTEAFF. The CDR3 DNA reads TGCGCCAGCAGTGGGACAGGGGCTCTGAACACTGAAGCTTTCTTT.

This chain uses TRBV19 with TRBJ1-1; D perhaps matches TRBD1 (5 bases). The CDR3 totals 15 residues. From germline, CDR1 is LNHDA and CDR2 SQIVND (reference sequence). The V end lost 4 bases, the J end lost 5 bases, and 17 bases lay between the germline ends. This CDR3 reads CASSSGGGDVTEAFF. CDR3 DNA: TGTGCCAGTAGTAGCGGGGGAGGGGACGTGACTGAAGCTTTCTTT.

The V call is TRBV27, the J call TRBJ2-3, with TRBD2 matching 14 bases. Germline trimming cut 5 bases from V and 7 bases from J; bases unmatched to any gene: 5. CDR1 is MNHEY and CDR2 is SMNVEV in the germline V gene (reference sequence). This CDR3 spans 15 amino acids. The CDR3 DNA sequence: TGTGCCAGCAGTCCAGGGACTAGCGGGAGAAATACGCAGTATTTT. Translating it yields CASSPGTSGRNTQYF.